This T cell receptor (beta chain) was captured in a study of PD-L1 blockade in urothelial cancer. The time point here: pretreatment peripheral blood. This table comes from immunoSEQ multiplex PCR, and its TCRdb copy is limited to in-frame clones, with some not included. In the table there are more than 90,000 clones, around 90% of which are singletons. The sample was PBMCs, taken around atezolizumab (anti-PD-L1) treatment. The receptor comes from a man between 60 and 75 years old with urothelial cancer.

Here the CDR3 DNA reads TGCGCCAGCAGCGTAAGCGGATCCCTAGGGTATTTT. This translates into CASSVSGSLGYF. The gene calls are TRBV5-1 and TRBJ2-3; a weak D match, TRBD2 (5 bases). V was trimmed by 4 bases and J by 14 bases, leaving 17 bases between them. The CDR3 is made up of 12 amino acids. Germline V gene lookup returns CDR1 SGHRS and CDR2 YFSETQ.